This TCR beta chain was observed in a study of beta chain features in type 1 diabetes. Study background: Analysis included 95 million to 140 million sorted cells drawn from all samples. Findings and limits, study-wide: Junctions at VDJ sites from type 1 diabetes patients had fewer insertions and more deletions. Possible PCR preference for shorter templates applied equally to patients and controls.

Of note for this clone: Its antigen is as yet unknown.

Germline V gives CDR1 SGHRS, CDR2 YFSETQ. The CDR3 is 14 amino acids. Trimming took 4 bases from V and 5 from J; bases not matched to a gene: 4. The authors reverse transcribed all of the isolated RNA, so sequencing captured expressed TCRB transcripts. TCRdb's table, derived via immunoSEQ multiplex PCR, lists solely in-frame clones and lacks some. The sample lists about 240,000 clones; about 25% were seen once. The sequence was obtained from a man aged 25 to 45 in good health. Sequenced material: central memory CD4+ T cells from blood. The chain combines TRBV5-1 with TRBJ2-3; 10 bases align to TRBD1. The CDR3 here is CASSPGQGGDTQYF. The DNA of the CDR3 is TGCGCCAGCAGCCCAGGACAGGGGGGAGATACGCAGTATTTT.